The 25 T cell receptor beta chains listed next were all sequenced from one sample in a study of blood T cell repertoires in COVID-19. Some clones are missing from TCRdb's copy, which holds only in-frame ones; the method was immunoSEQ multiplex PCR. The sample includes about 150,000 clones, 80% to 85% of them seen just once. The sample consisted of peripheral blood. The source is a human donor in a cohort sampled during active COVID-19.

The sample holds one count of this clone. The rearrangement uses TRBV6-2 or TRBV6-3 and TRBJ2-5; D uncertain. Between the trimmed V and J ends, which lost 4 bases and 5 bases, there was a span of 8 bases. Germline CDR1 MNHEY, CDR2 SVGEGT. This CDR3 is built from 12 residues. The CDR3 region is CASSLQMETQYF. Here the CDR3 DNA reads TGTGCCAGCAGTTTGCAGATGGAGACCCAGTACTTC.

V and J are TRBV18 and TRBJ2-2; weak D call: TRBD1 (5 bases). This CDR3 comprises 15 residues. Trimming removed 6 bases at V and 9 bases at J, with 20 bases between. Looked up from germline, CDR1 is KGHSH and CDR2 is LQKENI. CDR3 sequence reads: CASSQSQDNRRELFF. CDR3 nucleotides: TGTGCCAGCTCCCAGTCACAGGATAATCGCCGGGAGCTGTTTTTT.

This clone has a single count. The chain is built from TRBV7-2 and TRBJ2-5; 8 bases are a match to TRBD2. Germline CDR1 SGHTA, CDR2 FQGNSA. The V gene end was trimmed by 1 base and the J gene end by 1 base; junction bases not matched to a gene: 14. The CDR3 length is 19 residues. The CDR3 here is CASSLVPPRAGGLQETQYF. The CDR3 nucleotides read TGTGCCAGCAGCTTAGTCCCCCCCCGGGCGGGGGGCCTCCAAGAGACCCAGTACTTC.

This clone was picked up one time. The chain is built from TRBV4-3 and TRBJ1-1; D ambiguous. Deletions cut 0 bases from V and 1 base from J, with 6 bases between. This CDR3 is built from 14 residues. The V gene's germline CDR1 is LGHNA and CDR2 YSLEER. CDR3 loop: CASSQDAGNTEAFF. The CDR3 nucleotides are TGCGCCAGCAGCCAAGACGCGGGGAACACTGAAGCTTTCTTT.

The V call is TRBV6-1, the J call TRBJ1-5; no definite D call. This CDR3 contains 14 residues. Germline CDR1 and CDR2: MNHNS and SASEGT. V was trimmed by 3 bases and J by 4 bases, leaving 10 bases between them. As DNA, the CDR3 is TGTGCCAGCAGTGATTCGGGGAAAAATCAGCCCCAGCATTTT. Its protein product is CASSDSGKNQPQHF.

The rearrangement uses TRBV7-2 and TRBJ1-5, with a tentative D call TRBD1 (5 bases). V lost 5 bases to trimming and J lost 9 bases, with 17 bases between them. CDR1 and CDR2 from the germline V gene are SGHTA and FQGNSA. This CDR3 has 14 residues. The CDR3 loop is CASSLRQTSRPQHF. CDR3 DNA sequence: TGTGCCAGCAGCCTACGACAGACCAGTCGGCCCCAGCATTTT.

V gene TRBV9 combines with J gene TRBJ2-7; D possibly corresponds to TRBD2 (5 bases). The CDR3 runs to 13 residues. V was clipped by 0 bases and J by 5 bases, with 9 bases between them. CDR1 is SGDLS, CDR2 YYNGEE, per germline. The CDR3 bases are TGTGCCAGCAGCGTAGAGGCGGGTAACGAGCAGTACTTC. It codes for CASSVEAGNEQYF. Together with reference TRBV9 and TRBJ2-7, the CDR3 gives the full variable domain: DSGVTQTPKHLITATGQRVTLRCSPRSGDLSVYWYQQSLDQGLQFLIQYYNGEERAKGNILERFSAQQFPDLHSELNLSSLELGDSALYFCASSVEAGNEQYFGPGTRLTVT.

At least ten counts were recorded for this clone. The chain joins TRBV6-2 or TRBV6-3 to TRBJ2-1; no clear D gene. Trimming left V 2 bases short and J 0 bases short, with 20 bases between. Germline V CDR1 and CDR2: MNHEY, SVGEGT. There are 19 residues in the CDR3. CDR3 region: CASSYPESVGTSSYNEQFF. The CDR3 DNA reads as TGTGCCAGCAGTTACCCAGAAAGCGTAGGCACGAGCTCCTACAATGAGCAGTTCTTC.

The V and J genes are TRBV7-2 and TRBJ2-2; 7 nucleotides align to TRBD2. This CDR3 region has 15 residues. The germline V gene has CDR1 SGHTA and CDR2 FQGNSA. J lost 0 bases, V lost 6 bases, and 4 bases had no gene match. CDR3 nucleotides: TGTGCCAGCAGGCGCGGGGGAGCGAACACCGGGGAGCTGTTTTTT. Protein product: CASRRGGANTGELFF.

The chain joins TRBV11-2 to TRBJ1-2; D is possibly TRBD1 (5 bases). Trimming shortened V by 5 bases and J by 7 bases, and 14 bases separated the two germline ends. The length of the CDR3 is 13 residues. Germline V CDR1 and CDR2: SGHAT, FQNNGV. The CDR3 nucleotides are TGTGCCAGCAGCCCGACAGTTACAAGTGGCTACACCTTC. Translation gives CASSPTVTSGYTF.

The chain links TRBV6-5 to TRBJ1-5; tentatively, D is TRBD1 (6 bases). The CDR3 loop spans 14 amino acids. The germline CDR1 and CDR2 sequences are MNHEY and SVGAGI. V lost 6 bases to trimming and J lost 8 bases, with 17 bases between them. The CDR3 DNA reads TGTGCCAGCAGCTTGGGGGCTCTGAAAGAGCCCCAGCATTTT. Amino acids: CASSLGALKEPQHF.

J is TRBJ2-1 and V is TRBV15; 7 bases are a match to TRBD2. V lost 3 bases to trimming and J lost 8 bases; unmatched junction nucleotides: 16. The CDR3 is made up of 17 amino acids. Germline lookup yields CDR1 LNHNV and CDR2 YYDKDF (reference sequence). The chain's CDR3 is CATSSANPRDYRHEQFF. DNA for the CDR3: TGTGCCACCAGCAGCGCTAACCCCCGGGACTACCGACATGAGCAGTTCTTC. Using reference TRBV15 and TRBJ2-1 for the parts outside the CDR3, the full variable domain is DAMVIQNPRYQVTQFGKPVTLSCSQTLNHNVMYWYQQKSSQAPKLLFHYYDKDFNNEADTPDNFQSRRPNTSFCFLDIRSPGLGDTAMYLCATSSANPRDYRHEQFFGPGTRLTVL.

The CDR3 is CASSPPQRNQPQHF. CDR3 coding DNA: TGTGCCAGCAGTCCCCCACAGCGCAATCAGCCCCAGCATTTT. This rearrangement joins TRBV28 to TRBJ1-5, with unresolved D. Germline CDR1 MDHEN, CDR2 SYDVKM. The CDR3 is 14 amino acids. Deletions cut 5 bases from V and 2 bases from J, with 10 bases between.

The CDR3: CASSLTGAPSNQPQHF. CDR3 coding DNA: TGTGCCAGCAGCCTGACAGGGGCGCCCAGCAATCAGCCCCAGCATTTT. The genes are TRBV5-6 and TRBJ1-5; 8 nucleotides agree with TRBD1. After removal of 4 bases from V and 1 base from J, the junction contained 7 bases not matched to a gene. Germline lookup yields CDR1 SGHDT and CDR2 YYEEEE. CDR3 length: 16 amino acids.

Only one count was recorded for this clone. V is TRBV6-5 and J is TRBJ2-5; 7 bases are shared with TRBD1. Germline V gene data show CDR1 as MNHEY and CDR2 as SVGAGI. J was trimmed by 4 bases and V by 2 bases; bases with no gene match: 10. The CDR3 is 16 residues long. The CDR3 DNA reads as TGTGCCAGCAGTTACGGGATAAACAGGGGTGTAGAGACCCAGTACTTC. Translating gives CASSYGINRGVETQYF.

The V call is TRBV4-3, the J call TRBJ2-1; TRBD2 is a possible D gene (7 bases). CDR1 is LGHNA, CDR2 YSLEER, per germline. The CDR3 has 15 amino acids. The V end lost 0 bases, the J end lost 9 bases, and 15 bases lay between the germline ends. CDR3 nucleotides: TGCGCCAGCAGCCAAGAGGGGGGGCGGGGTGGTGAGCAGTTCTTC. The encoded protein is CASSQEGGRGGEQFF.

The chain carries TRBV19 and TRBJ2-3; weak D call: TRBD2 (6 bases). V was shortened by 4 bases and J by 1 base, with 15 bases between the two germline ends. CDR1 is LNHDA, CDR2 SQIVND, per germline (reference sequence). This CDR3 has 16 residues. The CDR3 sequence: CASSTKAGYRTDTQYF. CDR3 bases: TGTGCCAGTAGTACTAAAGCGGGCTACCGCACAGATACGCAGTATTTT. The whole variable domain, filled in from reference TRBV19 and TRBJ2-3, reads DGGITQSPKYLFRKEGQNVTLSCEQNLNHDAMYWYRQDPGQGLRLIYYSQIVNDFQKGDIAEGYSVSREKKESFPLTVTSAQKNPTAFYLCASSTKAGYRTDTQYFGPGTRLTVL.

V usage is TRBV5-4 and J usage is TRBJ1-1, with D possibly matching TRBD1 (6 bases). The CDR3 loop spans 14 amino acids. Germline-derived CDR1 and CDR2 are SGHNT and YYREEE (reference sequence). Trimming removed 1 base at V and 5 bases at J, with 12 bases between. This CDR3 is CASSLLLRGTEAFF. CDR3 in DNA: TGTGCCAGCAGCTTGTTACTAAGGGGGACTGAAGCTTTCTTT.

V and J are TRBV18 and TRBJ2-5, with a tentative D call TRBD1 (5 bases). CDR1 and CDR2 (germline): KGHSH, LQKENI. The V gene lost 0 bases and the J gene lost 1 base, with 12 bases spanning the gap. The CDR3 sequence is 16 residues long. The CDR3 coding sequence is TGTGCCAGCTCACCACCGTACGGCAGGGCCCAAGAGACCCAGTACTTC. Its translation: CASSPPYGRAQETQYF.

The J gene is TRBJ1-2, the V gene TRBV12-3 or TRBV12-4; D is unresolved. The V gene lost 7 bases and the J gene lost 0 bases, with 9 bases spanning the gap. This CDR3 region has 13 residues. CDR3 residues: CASMGSSNYGYTF. CDR3 sequence (DNA): TGTGCCAGCATGGGCAGTTCTAACTATGGCTACACCTTC.

The genes are TRBV4-1 and TRBJ1-1, with D possibly matching TRBD1 (6 bases). This CDR3 spans 15 amino acids. The V gene's germline CDR1 is MGHRA and CDR2 YSYEKL. V lost 1 base, J lost 1 base, and 10 bases lay in between. The chain's CDR3 is CASSQADRKNTEAFF. CDR3 DNA: TGCGCCAGCAGCCAAGCTGACAGGAAGAACACTGAAGCTTTCTTT.

The rearrangement uses TRBV10-3 and TRBJ1-2, with D possibly matching TRBD1 (6 bases). The CDR3 has 16 amino acids. Germline V gene lookup returns CDR1 ENHRY and CDR2 SYGVKD. Trimming took 5 bases from V and 3 from J, leaving 19 bases between them. CDR3 nucleotide sequence: TGTGCCATCAGTCCCACGCTCAGGGGTGCGGACTATGGCTACACCTTC. It is translated as CAISPTLRGADYGYTF.

The chain has TRBV11-2 and TRBJ2-5, with a tentative D call TRBD2 (5 bases). The length of the CDR3 is 14 residues. With 3 bases removed from V and 5 bases from J, the gap between germline ends came to 13 bases. CDR1 and CDR2 from the germline V gene are SGHAT and FQNNGV. For the CDR3, the DNA is TGTGCCAGCAGCTTCCGGGATGCCCCGGAGACCCAGTACTTC. Translating it yields CASSFRDAPETQYF.

The chain carries TRBV4-3 and TRBJ1-4, with TRBD1 identical over 8 bases. Germline V gives CDR1 LGHNA, CDR2 YSLEER. The CDR3 has 16 residues. V was clipped by 0 bases and J by 5 bases; unmatched bases: 5. CDR3 DNA: TGCGCCAGCAGCCAAGATCCTCGGACAGGGAATGAAAAACTGTTTTTT. Amino acid sequence: CASSQDPRTGNEKLFF.

This clone was picked up a small number of times. V usage is TRBV5-4 and J usage is TRBJ1-6; maybe TRBD1 (6 bases). Trimming took off 2 bases at V and 6 bases at J, with 15 bases between the two ends. There are 16 residues in the CDR3. The germline CDR1 and CDR2 sequences are SGHNT and YYREEE (reference sequence). The CDR3 spells CASSLRQGFGNSPLHF. Written as DNA, the CDR3 is TGTGCCAGCAGCTTAAGGCAGGGGTTTGGTAATTCACCCCTCCACTTT.